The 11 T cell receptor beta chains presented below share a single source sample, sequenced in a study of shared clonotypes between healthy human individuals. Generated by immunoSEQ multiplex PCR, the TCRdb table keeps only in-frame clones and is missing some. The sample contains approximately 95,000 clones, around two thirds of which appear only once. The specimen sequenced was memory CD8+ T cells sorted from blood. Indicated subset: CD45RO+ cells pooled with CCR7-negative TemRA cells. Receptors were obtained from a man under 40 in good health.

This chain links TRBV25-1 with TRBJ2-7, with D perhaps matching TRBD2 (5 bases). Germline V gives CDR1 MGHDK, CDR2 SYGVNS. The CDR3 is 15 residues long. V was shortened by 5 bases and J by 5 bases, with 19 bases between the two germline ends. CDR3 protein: CASSLPSDPGDEQYF. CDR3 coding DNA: TGTGCCAGCAGTCTCCCGTCAGATCCCGGGGACGAGCAGTACTTC.

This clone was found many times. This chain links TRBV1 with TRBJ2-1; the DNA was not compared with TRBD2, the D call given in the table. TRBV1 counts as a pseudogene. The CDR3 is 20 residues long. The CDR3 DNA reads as TGCACCAGCAGCCAAGATGTCCCGGCTAGCGGGGGCGAGTCGTACAATGAGCAGTTCTTC. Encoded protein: CTSSQDVPASGGESYNEQFF.

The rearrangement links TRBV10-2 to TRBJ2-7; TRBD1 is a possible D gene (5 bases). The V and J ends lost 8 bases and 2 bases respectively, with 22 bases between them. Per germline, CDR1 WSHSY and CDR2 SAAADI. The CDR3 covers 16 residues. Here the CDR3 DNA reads TGCGCCAGCTCACACCCCCGACAGACATCTACCTACGAGCAGTACTTC. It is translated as CASSHPRQTSTYEQYF.

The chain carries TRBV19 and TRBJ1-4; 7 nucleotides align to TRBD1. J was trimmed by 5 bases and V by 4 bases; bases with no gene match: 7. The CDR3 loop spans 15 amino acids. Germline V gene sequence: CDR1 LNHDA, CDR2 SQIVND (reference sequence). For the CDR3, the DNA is TGTGCCAGTAGTACGCCGGGACAGCTAAATGAAAAACTGTTTTTT. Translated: CASSTPGQLNEKLFF.

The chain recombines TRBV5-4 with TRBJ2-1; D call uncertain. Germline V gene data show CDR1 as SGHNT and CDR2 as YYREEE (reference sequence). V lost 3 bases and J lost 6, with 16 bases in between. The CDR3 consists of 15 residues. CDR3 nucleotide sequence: TGTGCCAGCAGCTACACGGGCACACGGGCCAATGAGCAGTTCTTC. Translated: CASSYTGTRANEQFF. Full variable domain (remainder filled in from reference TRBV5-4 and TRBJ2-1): ETGVTQSPTHLIKTRGQQVTLRCSSQSGHNTVSWYQQALGQGPQFIFQYYREEENGRGNFPPRFSGLQFPNYSSELNVNALELDDSALYLCASSYTGTRANEQFFGPGTRLTVL.

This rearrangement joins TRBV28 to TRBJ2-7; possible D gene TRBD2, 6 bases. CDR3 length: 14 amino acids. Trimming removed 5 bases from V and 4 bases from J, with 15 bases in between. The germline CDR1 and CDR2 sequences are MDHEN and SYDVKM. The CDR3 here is CASSPPAGRYEQYF. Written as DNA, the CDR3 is TGTGCCAGCAGTCCGCCGGCAGGGAGGTACGAGCAGTACTTC.

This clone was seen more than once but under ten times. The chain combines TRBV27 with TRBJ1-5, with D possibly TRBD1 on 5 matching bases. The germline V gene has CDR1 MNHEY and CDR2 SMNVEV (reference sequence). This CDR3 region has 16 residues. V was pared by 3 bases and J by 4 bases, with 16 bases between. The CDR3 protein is CASSFGARQGNQPQHF. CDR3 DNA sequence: TGTGCCAGCAGTTTTGGGGCGCGGCAGGGAAATCAGCCCCAGCATTTT.

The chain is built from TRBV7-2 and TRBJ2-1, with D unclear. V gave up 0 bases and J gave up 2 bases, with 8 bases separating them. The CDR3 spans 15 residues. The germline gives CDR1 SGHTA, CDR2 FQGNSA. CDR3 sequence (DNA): TGTGCCAGCAGCTTAGCGCTAGACCCCTACAATGAGCAGTTCTTC. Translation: CASSLALDPYNEQFF.

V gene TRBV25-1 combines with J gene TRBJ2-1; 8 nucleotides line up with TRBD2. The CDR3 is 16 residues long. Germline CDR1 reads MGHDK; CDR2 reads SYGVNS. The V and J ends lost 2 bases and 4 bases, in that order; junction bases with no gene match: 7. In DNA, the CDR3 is TGTGCCAGCAGTGAACCCACTAGCGGTCATTACAATGAGCAGTTCTTC. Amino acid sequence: CASSEPTSGHYNEQFF.

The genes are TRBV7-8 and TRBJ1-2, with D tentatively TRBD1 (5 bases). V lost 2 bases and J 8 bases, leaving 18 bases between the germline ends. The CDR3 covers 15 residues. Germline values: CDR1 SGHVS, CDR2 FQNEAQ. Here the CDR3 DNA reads TGTGCCAGCAGCTTATCACCTAGTTCTGGGGGGGGCTACACCTTC. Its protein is CASSLSPSSGGGYTF.

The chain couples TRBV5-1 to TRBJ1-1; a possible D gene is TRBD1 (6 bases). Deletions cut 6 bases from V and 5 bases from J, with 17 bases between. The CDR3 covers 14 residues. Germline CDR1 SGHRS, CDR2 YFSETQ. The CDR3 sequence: CASTKQGDRTEAFF. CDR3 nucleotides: TGCGCCAGCACCAAACAGGGAGATAGAACTGAAGCTTTCTTT.